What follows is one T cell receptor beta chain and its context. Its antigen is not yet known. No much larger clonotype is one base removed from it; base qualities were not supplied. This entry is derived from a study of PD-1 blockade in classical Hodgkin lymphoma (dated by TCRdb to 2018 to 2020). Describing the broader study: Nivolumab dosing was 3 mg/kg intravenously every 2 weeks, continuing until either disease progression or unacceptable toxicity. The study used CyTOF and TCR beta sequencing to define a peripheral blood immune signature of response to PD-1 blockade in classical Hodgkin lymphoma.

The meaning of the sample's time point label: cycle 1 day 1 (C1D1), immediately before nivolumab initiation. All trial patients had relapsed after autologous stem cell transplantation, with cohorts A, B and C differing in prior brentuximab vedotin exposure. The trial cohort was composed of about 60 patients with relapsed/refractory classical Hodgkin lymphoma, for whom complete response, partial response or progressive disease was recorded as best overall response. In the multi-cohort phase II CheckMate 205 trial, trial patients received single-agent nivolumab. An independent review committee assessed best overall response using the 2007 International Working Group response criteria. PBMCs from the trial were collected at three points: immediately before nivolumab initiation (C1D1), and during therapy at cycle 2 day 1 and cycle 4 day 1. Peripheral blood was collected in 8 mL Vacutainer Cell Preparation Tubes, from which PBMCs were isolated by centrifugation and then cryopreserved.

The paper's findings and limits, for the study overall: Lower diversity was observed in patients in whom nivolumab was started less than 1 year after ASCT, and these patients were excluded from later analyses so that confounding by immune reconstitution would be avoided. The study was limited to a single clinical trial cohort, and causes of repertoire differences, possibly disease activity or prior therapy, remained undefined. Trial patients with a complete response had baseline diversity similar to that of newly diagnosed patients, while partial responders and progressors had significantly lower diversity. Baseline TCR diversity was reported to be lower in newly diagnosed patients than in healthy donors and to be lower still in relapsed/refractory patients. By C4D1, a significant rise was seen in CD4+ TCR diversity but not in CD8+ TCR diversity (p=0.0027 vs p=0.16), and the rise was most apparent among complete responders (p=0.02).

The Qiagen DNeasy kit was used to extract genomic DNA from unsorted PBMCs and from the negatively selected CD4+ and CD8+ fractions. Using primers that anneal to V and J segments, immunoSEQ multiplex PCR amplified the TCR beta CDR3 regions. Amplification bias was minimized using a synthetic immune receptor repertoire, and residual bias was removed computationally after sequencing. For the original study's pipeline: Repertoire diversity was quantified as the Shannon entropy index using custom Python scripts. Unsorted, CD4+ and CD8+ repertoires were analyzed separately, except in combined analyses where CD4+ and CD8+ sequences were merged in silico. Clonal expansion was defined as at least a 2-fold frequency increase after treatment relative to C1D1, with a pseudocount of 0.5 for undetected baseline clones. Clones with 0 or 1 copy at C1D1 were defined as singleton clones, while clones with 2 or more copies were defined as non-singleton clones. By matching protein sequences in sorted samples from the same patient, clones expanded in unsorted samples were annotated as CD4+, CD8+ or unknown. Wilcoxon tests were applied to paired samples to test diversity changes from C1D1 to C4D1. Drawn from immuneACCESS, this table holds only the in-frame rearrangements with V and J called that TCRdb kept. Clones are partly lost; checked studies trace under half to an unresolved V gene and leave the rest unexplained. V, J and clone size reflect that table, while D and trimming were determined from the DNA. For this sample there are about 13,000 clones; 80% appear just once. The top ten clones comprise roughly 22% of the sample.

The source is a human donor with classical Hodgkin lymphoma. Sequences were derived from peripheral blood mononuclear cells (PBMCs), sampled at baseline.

The CDR3 loop reads CASRQITNTGELFF. Read as DNA, the sequence is TGTGCCAGCAGGCAAATTACGAACACCGGGGAGCTGTTTTTT. The chain is made from TRBV7-9 and TRBJ2-2, with the D segment identity uncertain. The CDR1 and CDR2 encoded by the germline V gene (reference sequence) are SEHNR and FQNEAQ. Trimming costs V 6 bases and J 0 bases, and their ends lie 8 bases apart. Counted from cysteine to phenylalanine, this CDR3 has 14 amino acids. Just the 42-base CDR3 DNA is kept, in frame starting at base 1.